Below, one T cell receptor beta chain is given with its context. The sample is drawn from a study of blood T cell repertoires in COVID-19. Germline CDR1 SEHNR, CDR2 FQNEAQ (reference sequence). The CDR3 loop spans 13 amino acids. V lost 0 bases, J lost 5 bases, and 0 bases stayed unmatched. Some clones are missing from TCRdb's copy, which holds only in-frame ones; the method was immunoSEQ multiplex PCR. The sample shows some 80,000 clones, approximately 80% of them seen only once. The sample was peripheral blood. The V and J genes are TRBV7-9 and TRBJ2-5; 7 bases align to TRBD2. This clonotype originated in a woman aged 50 to 60 with acute or convalescent COVID-19. CDR3 sequence: CASSLAGGETQYF. CDR3 in DNA: TGTGCCAGCAGCTTAGCCGGGGGGGAGACCCAGTACTTC. The whole variable domain, remainder taken from reference TRBV7-9 and TRBJ2-5, is DTGVSQNPRHKITKRGQNVTFRCDPISEHNRLYWYRQTLGQGPEFLTYFQNEAQLEKSRLLSDRFSAERPKGSFSTLEIQRTEQGDSAMYLCASSLAGGETQYFGPGTRLLVL.